The 6 T cell receptor beta chains below come from one sample, sequenced in a study of blood T cell repertoires in COVID-19. Assay: immunoSEQ multiplex PCR; the TCRdb copy retains only in-frame clones and omits some. The top ten clones hold under 5% of a sample with about 68,000 clones, 70% to 90% of them seen once. Sequencing used peripheral blood. These receptors all come from a man between 45 and 60 years old with acute or convalescent COVID-19.

This chain joins TRBV7-9 and TRBJ1-2; D gene unclear. This CDR3 is 12 amino acids long. The V gene lost 5 bases and the J gene lost 6 bases, with 10 bases spanning the gap. CDR1 is SEHNR and CDR2 is FQNEAQ in the germline V gene (reference sequence). CDR3 region: CASSPGVDGYTF. CDR3 nucleotides: TGTGCCAGCAGCCCCGGGGTTGATGGCTACACCTTC.

This sequence joins TRBV5-6 and TRBJ2-2, with 8 bases identical to TRBD1. The CDR3 extends over 16 amino acids. Germline V gene lookup returns CDR1 SGHDT and CDR2 YYEEEE. V was clipped by 5 bases and J by 7 bases; unmatched bases: 13. For the CDR3, the DNA is TGTGCCAGCAGATTCCGGACAGGGCGATGGAGCGGGGAGCTGTTTTTT. This encodes CASRFRTGRWSGELFF. Drawing the rest from reference TRBV5-6 and TRBJ2-2, the complete variable domain is DAGVTQSPTHLIKTRGQQVTLRCSPKSGHDTVSWYQQALGQGPQFIFQYYEEEERQRGNFPDRFSGHQFPNYSSELNVNALLLGDSALYLCASRFRTGRWSGELFFGEGSRLTVL.

This chain links TRBV11-2 with TRBJ1-2; D unresolved. The V and J ends lost 0 bases and 4 bases respectively, with 12 bases between them. Looked up from germline, CDR1 is SGHAT and CDR2 is FQNNGV. The CDR3 extends over 15 amino acids. The CDR3 is CASSLDLTGSYGYTF. The CDR3 DNA reads TGTGCCAGCAGCTTAGATCTGACGGGATCCTATGGCTACACCTTC.

The chain is built from TRBV2 and TRBJ1-1; D not resolved. The CDR3 extends over 15 amino acids. Germline assignment: CDR1 SNHLY and CDR2 FYNNEI. V lost 8 bases to trimming and J lost 7 bases, with 23 bases between them. CDR3 sequence: CASLPNRGSAYEAFF. The CDR3 coding sequence is TGTGCCAGCCTCCCCAACCGCGGCAGCGCCTATGAAGCTTTCTTT.

This chain uses TRBV19 with TRBJ1-1; D uncertain. Per germline, CDR1 LNHDA and CDR2 SQIVND (reference sequence). The V and J ends lost 3 bases and 3 bases respectively, with 8 bases between them. The CDR3 spans 13 residues. CDR3 amino acids: CASSMGGYTEAFF. The CDR3 DNA reads TGTGCCAGTAGTATGGGCGGGTACACTGAAGCTTTCTTT.

CDR3 amino acids: CASSPPRTVVTGELFF. The DNA of the CDR3 is TGTGCCAGCAGCCCTCCCCGGACAGTCGTAACCGGGGAGCTGTTTTTT. This rearrangement joins TRBV11-2 to TRBJ2-2; D may be TRBD1 (6 bases). Germline CDR1 SGHAT, CDR2 FQNNGV. The CDR3 covers 16 residues. Trimming left V 5 bases short and J 5 bases short, with 18 bases between.